These T cell receptor beta chains were read from a single sample in a study of T-cell memory formation after mild COVID-19. One entry per CDR3 protein, called by TCRdb with MiXCR from the 5' RACE reads. The data contain 140,000 to 150,000 distinct CDR3 sequences, 20% to 25% of them singletons. Input material: PBMCs or a T cell subset sorted from them (not recorded which). The receptors come from an adult woman who had mild COVID-19 (a few samples of this study predate the infection). Cell type and time point are not known. Both conserved end residues are part of each CDR3.

j_call | v_call | cdr3_length | cdr3_aa
TRBJ2-7 | TRBV4-2 | 11 | CASSQEDEQYF
TRBJ2-1 | TRBV20-1 | 14 | CSAALAGGYNEQFF
TRBJ1-2 | TRBV7-6 | 15 | CASSPTGPAGYGYTF
TRBJ2-7 | TRBV27 | 14 | CASSFRGGPYEQYF
TRBJ2-1 | TRBV7-2 | 14 | CASSQAGASGEQFF
TRBJ1-6 | TRBV4-3 | 13 | CANIRRYNSPLHF
TRBJ1-2 | TRBV29-1 | 17 | CSVEDWDSDRAVYGYTF
TRBJ1-1 | TRBV2 | 15 | CASSEHGTGVTEAFF
TRBJ1-2 | TRBV10-3 | 11 | CAIGGNYGYTF
TRBJ2-1 | TRBV7-2 | 16 | CASSSRLAGTNNEQFF
TRBJ2-1 | TRBV6-5 | 13 | CASLSGGDNEQFF
TRBJ2-7 | TRBV29-1 | 14 | CSASPGGRGYEQYF
TRBJ2-3 | TRBV4-3 | 15 | CASSQDLLGADTQYF
TRBJ1-5 | TRBV7-6 | 13 | CASSPLGYQPQHF
TRBJ2-1 | TRBV7-9 | 15 | CASSWAGDRSNEQFF
TRBJ2-3 | TRBV5-1 | 16 | CASSLDFAGGRDTQYF
TRBJ2-3 | TRBV7-6 | 16 | CASSSLAGGSTDTQYF
TRBJ2-7 | TRBV7-9 | 16 | CASSLTSGIHSYEQYF
TRBJ2-1 | TRBV7-6 | 15 | CASSFSGTDYNEQFF
TRBJ1-1 | TRBV7-9 | 11 | CASSPDTEAFF
TRBJ1-1 | TRBV25-1 | 15 | CASSESRGPSTEAFF
TRBJ1-4 | TRBV7-9 | 16 | CASSLRPDSIDEKLFF
TRBJ2-1 | TRBV7-6 | 16 | CASSLVGTASYNEQFF
TRBJ1-1 | TRBV15 | 13 | CATETQGNTEAFF
TRBJ1-2 | TRBV9 | 12 | CASSDQRFGYTF